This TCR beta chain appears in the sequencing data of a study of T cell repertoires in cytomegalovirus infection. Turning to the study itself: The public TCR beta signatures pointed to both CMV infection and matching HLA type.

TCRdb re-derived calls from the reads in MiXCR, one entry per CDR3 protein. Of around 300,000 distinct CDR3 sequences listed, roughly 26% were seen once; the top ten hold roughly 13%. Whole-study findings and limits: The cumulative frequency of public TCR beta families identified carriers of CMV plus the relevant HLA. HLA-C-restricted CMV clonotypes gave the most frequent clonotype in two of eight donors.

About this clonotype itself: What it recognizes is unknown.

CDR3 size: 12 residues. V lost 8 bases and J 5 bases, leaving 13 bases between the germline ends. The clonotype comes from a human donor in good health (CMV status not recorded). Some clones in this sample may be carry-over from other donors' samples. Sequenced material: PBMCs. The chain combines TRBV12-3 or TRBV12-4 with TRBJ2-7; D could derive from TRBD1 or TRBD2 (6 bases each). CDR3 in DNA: TGTGCCAGCGGGGGCGGGATCCACGAGCAGTACTTC. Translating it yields CASGGGIHEQYF.